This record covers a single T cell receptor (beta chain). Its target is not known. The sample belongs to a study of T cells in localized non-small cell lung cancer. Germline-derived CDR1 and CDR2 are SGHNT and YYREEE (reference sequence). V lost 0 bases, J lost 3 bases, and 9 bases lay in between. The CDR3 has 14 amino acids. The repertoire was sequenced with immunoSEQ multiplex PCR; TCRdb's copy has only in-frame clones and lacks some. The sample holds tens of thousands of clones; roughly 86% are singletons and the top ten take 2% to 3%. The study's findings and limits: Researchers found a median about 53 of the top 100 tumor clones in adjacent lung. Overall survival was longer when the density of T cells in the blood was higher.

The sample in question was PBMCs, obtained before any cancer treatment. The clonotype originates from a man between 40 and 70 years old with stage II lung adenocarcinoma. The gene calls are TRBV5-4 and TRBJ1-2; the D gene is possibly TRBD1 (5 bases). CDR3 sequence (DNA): TGTGCCAGCAGCTTGGACAGGAGGGACTATGGCTACACCTTC. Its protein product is CASSLDRRDYGYTF. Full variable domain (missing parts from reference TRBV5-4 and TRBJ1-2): ETGVTQSPTHLIKTRGQQVTLRCSSQSGHNTVSWYQQALGQGPQFIFQYYREEENGRGNFPPRFSGLQFPNYSSELNVNALELDDSALYLCASSLDRRDYGYTFGSGTRLTVV.